The rows below give T cell receptor beta chains drawn from one sample of a study of cytomegalovirus exposure and HLA in healthy donors. Data came from immunoSEQ multiplex PCR; TCRdb stores just in-frame clones and leaves some out. The sample shows some 190,000 clones, 82% of them seen only once. The sequencing input was PBMCs. These receptors were obtained from a man in his forties or fifties in good health and CMV-seronegative. Each CDR3 is given with its conserved first and last residue. The listing skips clone size in some rows; elsewhere it reads once, few, many or a size class.

>TRBV6-5|NA
CASSAAGGPGYTF
>TRBV30|NA
CAWELAGGNYNEQFF
>TRBV7-8|NA
CASSLVGDRGSNSPLHF
>TRBV5-1|NA
CASSEGANTGELFF
>TRBV7-9|NA
CASSLGQGGFFGEKLFF
>TRBV11-2|NA
CASSLDHYTQGMNTEAFF
>TRBV28|NA
CASSRDRRQETQYF
>TRBV27|NA
CASSSLGALGRGTSTDTQYF
>TRBV5-1|NA
CASSGRALWSTDTQYF
>TRBV30|once
CAWTSGRDTGELFF
>TRBV5-1|once
CASSFTTNTEAFF
>TRBV5-1|once
CASRREDIPDTQYF
>TRBV5-6|NA
CASSLGQVVTYEQYF
>TRBV7-9|NA
CASPGFSGANVLTF
>TRBV7-9|NA
CSSSLGAGRTYEQYF
>TRBV25-1|NA
CASSDIGTGENGYTF
>TRBV6-5|NA
CASSSDRSNYGYTF
>TRBV7-9|NA
CASSLSGTRDYEQYF
>TRBV6-5|NA
CASSPFSGTTDTQYF
>TRBV7-2|NA
CASSLGPGTAYEQYF
>TRBV11-2|NA
CASTGAGGPFYGYTF
>TRBV2|NA
CASREQGYQGYTF
>TRBV30|once
CAWSSLAGAGELFF
>TRBV6-1|NA
CASIAGGYNEQFF
>TRBV27|NA
CASSPGSAPEPQHF
>TRBV5-5|NA
CASRRQEGTVRETQYF
>TRBV28|few
CASRLAGGTGELFF
>TRBV28|NA
CASSTTSGTYEQYF
>TRBV27|NA
CATTNYEQYF
>TRBV28|NA
CASILSGPGGGPYGYTF
>TRBV4-2|NA
CASSQTGGSYNSPLHF
>TRBV5-6|few
CASSSDRGSTDTQYF
>TRBV7-2|NA
CASSLGAGAVGDTQYF
>TRBV5-4|once
CASSLAAGWNEQFF
>TRBV5-5|NA
CASSLEFREVVHEQYF
>TRBV18|few
CASSEGRGHTEAFF
>TRBV9|NA
CASSVSREQFF
>TRBV7-6|NA
CASSSLGGSTYEQYF
>TRBV6-5|NA
CASSYRGQGHTDTQYF
>TRBV29-1|NA
CSVGSPQRSVTDTQYF
>TRBV11-2|NA
CASSLDAAGAAFF
>TRBV10-3|NA
CAITPTSGGPYNEQFF
>TRBV11-2|NA
CASSLERQGAASGNTIYF
>TRBV11-3|NA
CASSLREAGETQYF
>TRBV9|NA
CASSKVSGLAGGKKETQYF
>TRBV11-2|NA
CASSPGTGGETQYF
>TRBV2|NA
CASSGRWRDQQFF